Listed below are T cell receptor beta chains from one sample, sequenced in a study of blood T cell repertoires in COVID-19. Sequenced by immunoSEQ multiplex PCR; TCRdb stores in-frame clones only, minus some. The top ten hold 5.5% to 8.5% of the sample, which has about 200,000 clones, 80% seen once. The specimen was peripheral blood. The receptors here all came from a man aged 55-75 years with acute or convalescent COVID-19. Both conserved end residues are part of each CDR3.

J gene	V gene	CDR3 protein
TRBJ2-7	TRBV10-2	CAVDRGNYEQYF
TRBJ2-2	TRBV12-5	CASGLGFPPPGLGTGELFF
TRBJ2-7	TRBV23-1	CASSQSSKSLSGHFFEQYF
TRBJ2-3	TRBV12-5	CASGIRLAGEADTQYF
TRBJ2-7	TRBV6-2/TRBV6-3	CASSPLAGVVYEQYF
TRBJ2-1	TRBV24-1	CATSDGGQPYNEQFF
TRBJ1-2	TRBV6-5	CASSYTVNYGYTF
TRBJ2-5	TRBV2	CASSPAGGETQYF
TRBJ1-2	TRBV5-4	CASSDRGDGYTF
TRBJ2-1	TRBV4-1	CASSQAGEAYNEQFF
TRBJ2-7	TRBV6-6	CASSPPEGTTNPYEQYF
TRBJ2-5	TRBV4-1	CASSQVVRETQYF
TRBJ1-1	TRBV6-4	CASSDGAGLYPAFF
TRBJ2-7	TRBV4-1	CASSQDRMRTGQGASYEQYF
TRBJ2-7	TRBV19	CASSSRDTTYYEQYF
TRBJ2-1	TRBV7-9	CASRISGHSYNEQFF
TRBJ2-7	TRBV4-3	CASSQAVVASGYEQYF
TRBJ1-3	TRBV19	CASSIYRKSSGNTIYF
TRBJ1-2	TRBV24-1	CATSDVRVDYGYTF
TRBJ2-5	TRBV11-2	CASSSRTTNGRETQYF
TRBJ1-5	TRBV4-1	CASSQGGLTYQPQHF
TRBJ2-3	TRBV6-1	CASSEAPGADTQYF
TRBJ1-1	TRBV25-1	CASSEPGTGRNTEAFF
TRBJ2-3	TRBV12-5	CASGLVRWGTSIGDTQYF
TRBJ1-3	TRBV9	CASSVQGLFGNTIYF
TRBJ2-1	TRBV30	CAWSEVAGFYEQFF
TRBJ1-1	TRBV12-5	CASGLDRGTEAFF
TRBJ1-2	TRBV7-8	CASSLVEGQGRVNYGYTF
TRBJ2-2	TRBV7-2	CASSSYSGTPTGELFF
TRBJ2-1	TRBV6-6	CASSQFGTGQALGGVNEQFF
TRBJ1-4	TRBV20-1	CSAQREKLFF
TRBJ2-2	TRBV6-1	CASSEQGSGTVNTGELFF
TRBJ1-5	TRBV4-1	CASSQGGNQPQHF
TRBJ2-6	TRBV7-9	CASSTGQSGANVLTF
TRBJ2-6	TRBV3-1/TRBV3-2	CASSQQGRSGANVLTF
TRBJ1-2	TRBV28	CASTLRGRAGGYTF
TRBJ1-1	TRBV5-6	CASSWGVEATEAFF
TRBJ1-1	TRBV4-2	CASSPRGGTAFF
TRBJ1-2	TRBV5-1	CASSLDSNYGYTF
TRBJ2-5	TRBV5-1	CASRLLAVIQETQYF
TRBJ2-5	TRBV9	CASSVAPLETQYF
TRBJ1-2	TRBV5-1	CASSLDPGDYGYTF
TRBJ1-2	TRBV5-4	CASSLEQGGYGYTF
TRBJ2-3	TRBV4-1	CASSQGYDSITDTQYF
TRBJ2-1	TRBV12-3/TRBV12-4	CASKLAGGHEQFF
TRBJ2-2	TRBV5-1	CASSLPRPGELFF
TRBJ2-7	TRBV4-2	CASSQDGTGTYEQYF
TRBJ1-2	TRBV19	CASSIALRNPRDYGYTF
TRBJ1-2	TRBV19	CASSKGLRGQYGYTF
TRBJ1-2	TRBV7-9	CASSFGSHPHRYGYTF
TRBJ1-5	TRBV11-2	CASSLDGDQPQHF
TRBJ2-1	TRBV5-4	CASSLGRVYNEQFF
TRBJ1-1	TRBV14	CASSQGLYGAFF